This T cell receptor (beta chain) was documented in a study of shared clonotypes between healthy human individuals. Naive CD8 cells lacked CD45RO and underwent positive selection for CCR7, leaving out terminally differentiated effector memory CD45RA+ cells. Data came from immunoSEQ multiplex PCR; TCRdb stores just in-frame clones and leaves some out. Here the sample spans roughly 2,000,000 clones, approximately 94% being singletons. Germline CDR1 and CDR2: LGHNA and YSLEER. This CDR3 has 17 residues. V was clipped by 1 base and J by 0 bases, with 13 bases between them. The sample was naive CD8+ T cells sorted from blood. The clonotype comes from a man between 18 and 29 years old in good health. The chain employs TRBV4-3 and TRBJ2-1, with D perhaps being TRBD1 or TRBD2 (7 bases each). CDR3 in amino acids: CASSQGEGQSSYNEQFF. The CDR3 DNA sequence: TGCGCCAGCAGCCAAGGGGAGGGACAGAGCTCCTACAATGAGCAGTTCTTC.